The TCR beta chain described here comes from a study of response to subunit inactivated influenza vaccine (dated 2018 in TCRdb). For the study in its entirety: To follow how T cells responded to a trivalent subunit inactivated influenza vaccine, the researchers relied on deep quantitative profiling of the T cell receptor repertoire.

Summary of the overall study and its limitations: The authors suggested that each seasonal influenza vaccination may recruit only a limited number of new T cells.

Regarding this clonotype: What antigen it recognizes has not been identified. No base qualities exist here, and no much larger clone lies one base off it.

CDR1 and CDR2, per the germline V gene, are SNHLY and FYNNEI. Spanning cysteine to phenylalanine, the CDR3 consists of 15 amino acids. CDR3 DNA only is kept here, 45 bases in frame from base 1. The junction carries 14 bases between V and J, which are trimmed by 3 bases and 2 bases respectively. The library was built by means of RT-PCR. The instrument was an Illumina HiSeq 2500. TCRdb reran the public reads through fastp at Q25 and MiXCR, keeping productive beta chains. Records with the same CDR3 protein are collapsed into one entry carrying the most frequent genes and DNA. Across this sample there are about 650,000 distinct CDR3 sequences, with approximately 15% seen only once. The top ten constitute 7.5% to 9% of the sample.

The chain employs TRBV2 and TRBJ2-7; the D gene is perhaps TRBD2, on 6 matching bases. Sequencing was performed on PBMCs from blood, taken about 14 days before vaccination. This clonotype originated in a man between 50 and 59 years old who received an inactivated influenza vaccine. Donor details come from another sample of the same person, matched by shared clones. For the CDR3, the sequence is CASSEGGGNPYEQYF. The DNA reads as follows: TGTGCCAGCAGTGAGGGTGGGGGGAATCCCTACGAGCAGTACTTC.